The clone carrying this T cell receptor (beta chain) showed up many times. Antigen unknown. This record belongs to a study of T cells after posttransplantation cyclophosphamide. Repertoires were generated with immunoSEQ multiplex PCR, while TCRdb's copy carries only in-frame clones and drops some. The repertoire consists of roughly 41,000 clones, none detected only once. Findings of the study overall: Skin or GI-infiltrating T cells shared few TRB sequences with blood.

This CDR3 contains 11 residues. Germline values: CDR1 SEHNR, CDR2 FQNEAQ (reference sequence). V was clipped by 3 bases and J by 12 bases, with 11 bases between them. The sequenced material came from PBMCs. This chain links TRBV7-9 with TRBJ1-1; no clear D. The sequence was obtained from a man aged 25 to 45 in good health and a related stem cell transplant donor. The CDR3 DNA reads TGTGCCAGCAGCTTGTCGGGGAGGACTTTCTTT. This codes for CASSLSGRTFF.